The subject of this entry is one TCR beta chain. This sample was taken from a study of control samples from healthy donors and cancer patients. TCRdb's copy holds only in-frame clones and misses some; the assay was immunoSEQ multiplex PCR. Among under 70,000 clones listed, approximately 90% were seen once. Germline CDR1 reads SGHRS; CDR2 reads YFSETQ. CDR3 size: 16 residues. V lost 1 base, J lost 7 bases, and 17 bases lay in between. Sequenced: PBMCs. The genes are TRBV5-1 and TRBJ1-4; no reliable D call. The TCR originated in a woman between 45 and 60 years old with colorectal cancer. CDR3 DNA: TGCGCCAGCAGCTTGTTTTCGGACCCAGGTAGTGAAAAACTGTTTTTT. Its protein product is CASSLFSDPGSEKLFF.